The rows below give T cell receptor beta chains drawn from one sample of a study of shared clonotypes between healthy human individuals. Sequenced by immunoSEQ multiplex PCR; TCRdb stores in-frame clones only, minus some. The sample has 1.5 million to 2.5 million clones, about 95% seen once. Input material: naive CD8+ T cells sorted from blood. The receptor source for this set is a man younger than 30 in good health. Both conserved end residues are part of each CDR3. Fields, in order: D gene, clone size, V gene, CDR3 length, J gene, CDR3 DNA, CDR3 protein. D genes are given only for firm matches. Rows may omit the clone size; those that give it use once, few, many or a size class.

>TRBD2|.|TRBV2|13|TRBJ2-5
TGTGCCAGCGGTAGCGGGGGGGAAGAGACCCAGTACTTC
CASGSGGEETQYF
>TRBD1|.|TRBV5-1|19|TRBJ1-1
TGCGCCAGCAGCTTGGACGCCAGGGGGCCCCTGAATATAGTTACTGAAGCTTTCTTT
CASSLDARGPLNIVTEAFF
>.|.|TRBV11-2|12|TRBJ2-3
TGTGCCAGCAGTCTCTGGGGAGATACGCAGTATTTT
CASSLWGDTQYF
>TRBD2|.|TRBV2|14|TRBJ2-1
TGTGCCACTCCGTCGACTAGCGGGGTAAATGAGCAGTTCTTC
CATPSTSGVNEQFF
>.|.|TRBV7-3|12|TRBJ2-2
TGTGCCAGCAGCTCTGTCACCGGGGAGCTGTTTTTT
CASSSVTGELFF
>TRBD1|.|TRBV7-2|14|TRBJ2-5
TGTGCCAGCAGTCGTAACAGGGGGCAAGAGACCCAGTACTTC
CASSRNRGQETQYF
>.|.|TRBV30|14|TRBJ1-4
TGTGCCTGGAGTGAGGGGGGAACTAATGAAAAACTGTTTTTT
CAWSEGGTNEKLFF
>.|.|TRBV30|16|TRBJ2-3
TGTGCCTGGAGTGTACTTGTGGCCACAGGGACAGATACGCAGTATTTT
CAWSVLVATGTDTQYF
>.|.|TRBV20-1|10|TRBJ2-5
TGCAGTGCTACCCGCGAGACCCAGTACTTC
CSATRETQYF
>.|once|TRBV7-8|14|TRBJ2-7
TGTGCCAGCAGCTTAGAGGCAGGGTCGTACGAGCAGTACTTC
CASSLEAGSYEQYF
>.|.|TRBV11-2|17|TRBJ1-6
TGTGCCAGCAGCTTAGTAGTCAGACAGGTCGTTGATTCACCCCTCCACTTT
CASSLVVRQVVDSPLHF
>.|.|TRBV6-5|13|TRBJ1-1
TGTGCCAGCAGTTACCCCGAAGGCACTGAAGCTTTCTTT
CASSYPEGTEAFF
>.|.|TRBV4-3|15|TRBJ2-3
TGCGCCAGCAGCCAAGGAGTGACGGCGGCAGATACGCAGTATTTT
CASSQGVTAADTQYF
>.|.|TRBV11-2|15|TRBJ1-1
TGTGCCAGCAGCTTAGTTCCCTCTTCCGCCACTGAAGCTTTCTTT
CASSLVPSSATEAFF
>.|.|TRBV9|12|TRBJ2-1
TGTGCCAGCAGCCCGACGGGCGGGGAGCAGTTCTTC
CASSPTGGEQFF
>.|.|TRBV27|13|TRBJ2-7
TGTGCCAGCAGTTTTGGACTAACGACTGCGCCGTACTTC
CASSFGLTTAPYF
>TRBD2|.|TRBV27|16|TRBJ2-1
TGTGCCAGCAGTATGACTAGCGGGCCAGCGCACAATGAGCAGTTCTTC
CASSMTSGPAHNEQFF
>.|.|TRBV28|12|TRBJ1-2
TGTGCCAGCAGCTCCGGGACTTCTGGCTACACCTTC
CASSSGTSGYTF
>.|.|TRBV2|12|TRBJ2-7
TGTGCCAGCACCCCTTCCGGGGACGAGCAGTACTTC
CASTPSGDEQYF
>.|.|TRBV7-9|11|TRBJ1-1
TGTGCCAGCAGCCGCAGCACTGAAGCTTTCTTT
CASSRSTEAFF
>.|.|TRBV18|14|TRBJ2-3
TGTGCCAGCTCACCCGCACTGTATCTTGATACGCAGTATTTT
CASSPALYLDTQYF
>TRBD2|.|TRBV30|22|TRBJ2-4
TGTGCCTGGACTTCCCCGGTAACCGGGACTAGCGGGGGAGTGTTAGCCAAAAACATTCAGTACTTC
CAWTSPVTGTSGGVLAKNIQYF
>TRBD1|.|TRBV5-1|14|TRBJ2-7
TGCGCCAGCAGCTTGGGACAGGGCAGCTACGAGCAGTACTTC
CASSLGQGSYEQYF
>.|.|TRBV5-8|15|TRBJ1-5
TGTGCCAGCAGCTTGGGGCAGGTCTCCAATCAGCCCCAGCATTTT
CASSLGQVSNQPQHF
>.|.|TRBV28|15|TRBJ2-7
TGTGCCAGCAGTTTAAGAGACGACGGGGGCCACGAGCAGTACTTC
CASSLRDDGGHEQYF
>.|.|TRBV6-5|11|TRBJ1-2
TGTGCCAGCAGTGAGGGCAGTGGCTACACCTTC
CASSEGSGYTF
>.|.|TRBV9|15|TRBJ2-7
TGTGCCAGCAGCCCCCAGGGTCCCACCTCCTACGAGCAGTACTTC
CASSPQGPTSYEQYF
>.|.|TRBV2|15|TRBJ2-1
TGTGCCAGCATGATGGAGGGCCTCTCCTACAATGAGCAGTTCTTC
CASMMEGLSYNEQFF
>TRBD1|once|TRBV27|12|TRBJ2-7
TGTGCCAGCATGACAGGGACCTACGAGCAGTACTTC
CASMTGTYEQYF
>.|.|TRBV6-5|14|TRBJ2-2
TGTGCCAGCAGTTACGGGACAAACGCCGGGGAGCTGTTTTTT
CASSYGTNAGELFF
>TRBD2|.|TRBV7-8|22|TRBJ2-3
TGTGCCAGCAGCTTAGTGATGCTGATGGGACTAGCGGGGGAAGCCATGGCAGATACGCAGTATTTT
CASSLVMLMGLAGEAMADTQYF
>TRBD2|.|TRBV7-9|15|TRBJ2-7
TGTGCCGGGGCGGGACTAGCGGGAGGGAAGGACGAGCAGTACTTC
CAGAGLAGGKDEQYF
>TRBD1|.|TRBV19|16|TRBJ1-1
TGTGCCAGTAGTAGGGACAGGGAGGGTGTTAACACTGAAGCTTTCTTT
CASSRDREGVNTEAFF
>TRBD2|.|TRBV13|16|TRBJ2-3
TGTGCCAGCAGCTACGGGTTGACTAGCGGGGTTGAGACGCAGTATTTT
CASSYGLTSGVETQYF
>TRBD1|once|TRBV19|15|TRBJ1-1
TGTGCCAGTAACGTGGACAGGGAGGGGAACACTGAAGCTTTCTTT
CASNVDREGNTEAFF
>TRBD1|.|TRBV4-1|15|TRBJ2-7
TGCGCCAGCAGCCAAGTGGGGACAGGGCTATACGAGCAGTACTTC
CASSQVGTGLYEQYF
>TRBD2|.|TRBV27|14|TRBJ2-1
TGTGCCAGCAGGTTTGGGGGGGGTCACAATGAGCAGTTCTTC
CASRFGGGHNEQFF
>.|.|TRBV27|14|TRBJ1-2
TGTGCCAGCAGGGTACTCGGGACTTTGGACGGCTACACCTTC
CASRVLGTLDGYTF
>.|.|TRBV13|14|TRBJ1-2
TGTGCCAGCAGCTTAGAGCGGGCGGGCTATGGCTACACCTTC
CASSLERAGYGYTF
>.|.|TRBV6-1|13|TRBJ2-5
TGTGCCAGCAGTGAAGTGGCGTGGGAGACCCAGTACTTC
CASSEVAWETQYF
>TRBD2|.|TRBV6-1|19|TRBJ2-3
TGTGCCAGCAGTGACGGGGGACTAGCGGGACGCCTTAGCACAGATACGCAGTATTTT
CASSDGGLAGRLSTDTQYF
>.|.|TRBV4-1|16|TRBJ2-1
TGCGCCAGCAGCGGCGGAGGGGGAGGGTTTACTAATGAGCAGTTCTTC
CASSGGGGGFTNEQFF
>.|.|TRBV4-3|16|TRBJ1-2
TGCGCCAGCAGCCAAGATCTGGCGGGATCTAACTATGGCTACACCTTC
CASSQDLAGSNYGYTF
>TRBD2|.|TRBV4-1|15|TRBJ2-1
TGCGCCAGCAGCCACCGGGAGGGGCTATACAATGAGCAGTTCTTC
CASSHREGLYNEQFF
>.|.|TRBV7-2|16|TRBJ1-5
TGTGCCAGCAGCTTATTGCAGGCTGGAAGCAATCAGCCCCAGCATTTT
CASSLLQAGSNQPQHF
>.|once|TRBV4-1|17|TRBJ2-4
TGCGCCAGCAGCCAAGAAGGGCTGTACTTAGCCAAAAACATTCAGTACTTC
CASSQEGLYLAKNIQYF
>.|.|TRBV19|14|TRBJ1-6
TGTGCCAGTAGTATCGGCACGGATGGTTCACCCCTCCACTTT
CASSIGTDGSPLHF
>.|once|TRBV9|16|TRBJ2-2
TGTGCCAGCAGCGTAGATGCCAGGTTATACACCGGGGAGCTGTTTTTT
CASSVDARLYTGELFF
>.|.|TRBV27|14|TRBJ1-2
TGTGCCAGCAGTTTACTCGGGGGTAACTATGGCTACACCTTC
CASSLLGGNYGYTF
>.|.|TRBV4-3|13|TRBJ2-2
TGCGCCAGCAGCCAAGTCGAGTCCGGGGAGCTGTTTTTT
CASSQVESGELFF
>.|.|TRBV9|12|TRBJ2-7
TGTGCCAGCAGCGTAGAGGATCACGAGCAGTACTTC
CASSVEDHEQYF
>TRBD1|.|TRBV28|14|TRBJ1-1
TGTGCCAGCAGTTCCAGACAGGGTGGCACTGAAGCTTTCTTT
CASSSRQGGTEAFF
>.|.|TRBV5-1|13|TRBJ2-7
TGCGCCAGCAGCTTGGGACCCACCTACGAGCAGTACTTC
CASSLGPTYEQYF
>.|.|TRBV4-1|15|TRBJ2-7
TGCGCCAGCAGCCAAGGAACGGGGGAGACCTACGAGCAGTACTTC
CASSQGTGETYEQYF
>.|.|TRBV5-1|16|TRBJ2-7
TGCGCCAGCAGCTTGGCCAGCGACGGCAGCTCCTACGAGCAGTACTTC
CASSLASDGSSYEQYF
>TRBD1|.|TRBV7-9|15|TRBJ1-1
TGTGCCAGCAGCTTAGGGGGACAGGGAAACACTGAAGCTTTCTTT
CASSLGGQGNTEAFF
>.|.|TRBV7-6|12|TRBJ2-7
TGTGCCAGCATGGCAGACTCCTACGAGCAGTACTTC
CASMADSYEQYF
>TRBD1|.|TRBV4-1|19|TRBJ1-5
TGCGCCAGCAGCCAAAACTTAGGACAGGGGGTTTTGGGCAATCAGCCCCAGCATTTT
CASSQNLGQGVLGNQPQHF
>.|.|TRBV6-1|10|TRBJ1-1
TGTGCCAGCGTCTACACTGAAGCTTTCTTT
CASVYTEAFF